A single sample is the source of the 8 T cell receptor beta chains below, sequenced in a study of T cell repertoires in cytomegalovirus infection. These receptors' targets are unknown. From the reads, TCRdb called clonotypes with MiXCR, one entry per CDR3 protein. The sample has roughly 990,000 distinct CDR3 sequences; roughly 31% are singletons. The sequencing here drew on cultured CD8+ T cells from PBMCs, taken from culture after CMV antigen stimulation. These receptors came from a human donor in good health (CMV status not recorded). Some clones in this sample may be carry-over from other donors' samples.

There are a few counts of this clonotype. V and J are TRBV19 and TRBJ2-1, with 8 bases fitting TRBD2. Losses at the gene ends were 9 bases for V and 10 bases for J; bases not matched to a gene: 5. The CDR3 has 11 amino acids. Germline CDR1 and CDR2: LNHDA and SQIVND (reference sequence). Written as DNA, the CDR3 is TGTGCCAGCATAGCTAGCGGGGAGCAGTTCTTC. The encoded protein is CASIASGEQFF.

The chain uses TRBV6-5 and TRBJ1-2; unclear D gene. The CDR3 loop spans 13 amino acids. Germline V CDR1 and CDR2: MNHEY, SVGAGI. V lost 2 bases and J 7 bases, leaving 11 bases between the germline ends. CDR3 sequence reads: CASSYPSGVGYTF. The CDR3 region has the DNA TGTGCCAGCAGTTACCCCTCCGGGGTTGGCTACACCTTC.

This clonotype was counted ten times or more. The chain recombines TRBV7-8 with TRBJ2-2; the D is unclear. Germline assignment: CDR1 SGHVS and CDR2 FQNEAQ. This CDR3 region has 13 residues. Trimming took off 2 bases at V and 9 bases at J, with 10 bases between the two ends. CDR3 in DNA: TGTGCCAGCAGCTTACGGAAGGCGTGGGAGCTGTTTTTT. It codes for CASSLRKAWELFF. Full variable domain (remainder filled in from reference TRBV7-8 and TRBJ2-2): GAGVSQSPRYKVAKRGQDVALRCDPISGHVSLFWYQQALGQGPEFLTYFQNEAQLDKSGLPSDRFFAERPEGSVSTLKIQRTQQEDSAVYLCASSLRKAWELFFGEGSRLTVL.

In its sample, this clonotype was seen many times. The J gene is TRBJ2-1, the V gene TRBV6-1; TRBD1 matches 10 bases. Per germline, CDR1 MNHNS and CDR2 SASEGT. This CDR3 comprises 15 residues. J gave up 11 bases and V 6 bases, and 13 bases lay outside the gene matches. This CDR3 is CASSISYRDRGKQFF. CDR3 coding DNA: TGTGCCAGCAGCATTAGTTACCGGGACAGGGGCAAGCAGTTCTTC.

This clonotype was detected only a few times. This rearrangement joins TRBV24-1 to TRBJ2-1; 7 nucleotides agree with TRBD1. Looked up from germline, CDR1 is KGHDR and CDR2 is SFDVKD. Germline trimming cut 4 bases from V and 4 bases from J; bases unmatched to any gene: 9. The CDR3 has 16 amino acids. The CDR3 protein is CATSDRQGMEYNEQFF. As DNA, the CDR3 is TGTGCCACCAGTGACAGACAGGGAATGGAGTACAATGAGCAGTTCTTC.

The table lists this clonotype with many counts. This chain links TRBV7-6 with TRBJ2-6; no clear D. CDR1 SGHVS and CDR2 FNYEAQ come from the germline V gene. The CDR3 consists of 14 residues. V was clipped by 0 bases and J by 1 base, with 1 base between them. CDR3 sequence reads: CASSLASGANVLTF. In DNA form, the CDR3 reads TGTGCCAGCAGCTTAGCGTCTGGGGCCAACGTCCTGACTTTC.

V is TRBV7-3 and J is TRBJ2-5, with D possibly matching TRBD1 (6 bases). The V end lost 3 bases, the J end lost 0 bases, and 11 bases lay between the germline ends. The germline V gene encodes CDR1 SGHTA and CDR2 FQGTGA. The CDR3 spans 15 residues. The chain's CDR3 is CASSFGRGYQETQYF. The CDR3 DNA follows: TGTGCCAGCAGCTTTGGCAGGGGTTACCAAGAGACCCAGTACTTC. The full variable domain, completed using reference TRBV7-3 and TRBJ2-5, is GAGVSQTPSNKVTEKGKYVELRCDPISGHTALYWYRQSLGQGPEFLIYFQGTGAADDSGLPNDRFFAVRPEGSVSTLKIQRTERGDSAVYLCASSFGRGYQETQYFGPGTRLLVL.

CDR3 region: CASNRAGTEGEKLFF. The CDR3 DNA sequence: TGTGCCAGCAACCGAGCCGGGACAGAGGGTGAAAAACTGTTTTTT. The rearrangement uses TRBV7-9 and TRBJ1-4; the match to TRBD1 covers 7 bases. Germline V lookup: CDR1 SEHNR, CDR2 FQNEAQ (reference sequence). This CDR3 spans 15 amino acids. V gave up 7 bases and J gave up 7 bases; unmatched junction bases: 12.